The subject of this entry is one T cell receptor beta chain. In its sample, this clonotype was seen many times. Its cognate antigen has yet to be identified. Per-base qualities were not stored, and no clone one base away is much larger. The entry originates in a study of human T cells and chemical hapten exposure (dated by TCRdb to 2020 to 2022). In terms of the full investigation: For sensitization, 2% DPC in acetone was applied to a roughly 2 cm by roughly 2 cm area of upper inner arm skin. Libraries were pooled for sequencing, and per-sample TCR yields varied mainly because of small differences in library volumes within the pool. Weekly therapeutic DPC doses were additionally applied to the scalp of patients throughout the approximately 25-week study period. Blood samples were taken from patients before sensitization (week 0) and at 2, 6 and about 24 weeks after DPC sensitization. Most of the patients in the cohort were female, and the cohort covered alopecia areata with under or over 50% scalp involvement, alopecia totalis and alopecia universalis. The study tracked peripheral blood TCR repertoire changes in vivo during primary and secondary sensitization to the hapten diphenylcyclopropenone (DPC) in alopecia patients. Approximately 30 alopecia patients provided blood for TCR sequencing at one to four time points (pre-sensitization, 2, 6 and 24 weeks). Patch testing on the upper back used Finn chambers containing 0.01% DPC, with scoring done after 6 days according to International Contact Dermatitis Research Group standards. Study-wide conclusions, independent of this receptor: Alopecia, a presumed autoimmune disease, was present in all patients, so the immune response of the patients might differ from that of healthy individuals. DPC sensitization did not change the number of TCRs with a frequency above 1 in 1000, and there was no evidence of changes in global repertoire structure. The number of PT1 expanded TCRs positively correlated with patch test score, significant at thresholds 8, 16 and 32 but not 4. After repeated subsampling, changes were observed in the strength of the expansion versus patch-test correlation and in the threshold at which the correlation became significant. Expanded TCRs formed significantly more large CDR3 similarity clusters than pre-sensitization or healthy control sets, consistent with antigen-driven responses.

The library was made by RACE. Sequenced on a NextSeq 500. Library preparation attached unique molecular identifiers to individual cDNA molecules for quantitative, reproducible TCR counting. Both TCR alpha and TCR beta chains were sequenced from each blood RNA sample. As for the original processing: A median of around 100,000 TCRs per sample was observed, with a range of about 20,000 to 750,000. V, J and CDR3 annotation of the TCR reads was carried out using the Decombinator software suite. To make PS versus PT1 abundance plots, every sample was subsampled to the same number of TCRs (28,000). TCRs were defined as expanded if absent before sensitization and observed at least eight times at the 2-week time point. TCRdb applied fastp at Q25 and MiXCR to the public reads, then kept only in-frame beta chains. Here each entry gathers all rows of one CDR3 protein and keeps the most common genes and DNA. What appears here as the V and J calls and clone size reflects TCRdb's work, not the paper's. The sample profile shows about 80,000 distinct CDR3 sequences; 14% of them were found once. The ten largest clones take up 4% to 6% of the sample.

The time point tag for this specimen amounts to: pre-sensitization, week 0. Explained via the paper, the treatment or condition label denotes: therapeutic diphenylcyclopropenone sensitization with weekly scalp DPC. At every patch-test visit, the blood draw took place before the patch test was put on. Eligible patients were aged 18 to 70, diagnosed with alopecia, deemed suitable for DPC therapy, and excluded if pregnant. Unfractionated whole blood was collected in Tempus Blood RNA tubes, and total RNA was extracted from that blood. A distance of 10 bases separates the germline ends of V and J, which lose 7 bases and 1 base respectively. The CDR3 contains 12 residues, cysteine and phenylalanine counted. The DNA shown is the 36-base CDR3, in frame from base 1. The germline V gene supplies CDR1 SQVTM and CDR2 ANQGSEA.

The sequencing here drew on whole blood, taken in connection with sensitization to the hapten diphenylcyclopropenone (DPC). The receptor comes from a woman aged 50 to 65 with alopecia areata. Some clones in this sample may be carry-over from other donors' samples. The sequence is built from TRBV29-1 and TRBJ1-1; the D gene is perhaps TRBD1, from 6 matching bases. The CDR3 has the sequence CSAGQTNTEAFF. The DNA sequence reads TGCAGCGCCGGACAGACGAACACTGAAGCTTTCTTT.